Below are 31 T cell receptor beta chains sequenced from a single sample in a study of cytomegalovirus exposure and HLA in healthy donors. The data were produced by immunoSEQ multiplex PCR, yet TCRdb's version contains in-frame clones alone and is incomplete. The sample gives about 110,000 clones, roughly 86% of which show up once; 2% to 2.5% is in the top ten. The sample consisted of PBMCs. These TCRs come from a woman aged 18-30 years in good health and CMV-seronegative.

The rearrangement links TRBV9 to TRBJ2-1, with 11 positions matching TRBD2. J was trimmed by 6 bases and V by 2 bases; bases with no gene match: 1. Germline V gives CDR1 SGDLS, CDR2 YYNGEE. CDR3 size: 14 residues. The CDR3 loop reads CASSVSGGANEQFF. In nucleotides, the CDR3 is TGTGCCAGCAGCGTTAGCGGGGGGGCCAATGAGCAGTTCTTC.

CDR3 DNA: TGTGCCAGCAGCCAAGATAGCGGGGGGGAGAGTGAGCAGTTCTTC. Protein: CASSQDSGGESEQFF. This rearrangement joins TRBV4-2 to TRBJ2-1, with 11 bases fitting TRBD2. The V gene's germline CDR1 is LGHNA and CDR2 YNFKEQ. The CDR3 is made up of 15 amino acids. Trimming at V came to 0 bases and at J to 9 bases, leaving 4 bases not matched to a gene.

The chain employs TRBV7-2 and TRBJ1-1; D is ambiguous. Germline V gene lookup returns CDR1 SGHTA and CDR2 FQGNSA. CDR3 length: 16 residues. V lost 5 bases and J 4 bases, leaving 20 bases between the germline ends. CDR3 sequence (DNA): TGTGCCAGCAGCAATAGTCCTCGGGTCCGCGGCACTGAAGCTTTCTTT. Its protein is CASSNSPRVRGTEAFF.

This chain connects TRBV4-1 to TRBJ1-4; 8 bases are shared with TRBD1. This CDR3 spans 16 amino acids. The V gene end was trimmed by 0 bases and the J gene end by 8 bases; junction bases not matched to a gene: 8. CDR1 and CDR2 from the germline V gene are MGHRA and YSYEKL. The CDR3 sequence: CASSQDSTGTGEKLFF. Written as DNA, the CDR3 is TGCGCCAGCAGCCAAGATTCTACCGGGACAGGCGAAAAACTGTTTTTT.

The chain joins TRBV10-3 to TRBJ1-6; a possible D gene is TRBD1 (5 bases). This CDR3 comprises 14 residues. The germline V and J ends were trimmed by 3 bases and 7 bases, with 10 bases remaining between them. Germline V gives CDR1 ENHRY, CDR2 SYGVKD. CDR3 nucleotide sequence: TGTGCCATCAGTGACCTTGGGGGGAATTCACCCCTCCACTTT. It translates to CAISDLGGNSPLHF.

The chain combines TRBV2 with TRBJ1-4; D unresolved. CDR3 length equals 13 residues. V was clipped by 5 bases and J by 3 bases, with 7 bases between them. Germline V CDR1 and CDR2: SNHLY, FYNNEI. The CDR3 region has the DNA TGTGCCAGCAGTCCCGAGTCTAATGAAAAACTGTTTTTT. It specifies CASSPESNEKLFF.

This chain links TRBV30 with TRBJ2-2, with a weak D call TRBD1 (5 bases). The CDR3 runs 12 residues. V lost 1 base, J lost 6 bases, and 6 bases lay in between. Germline lookup yields CDR1 GTSNPN and CDR2 SVGIG (reference sequence). CDR3 nucleotides: TGTGCCTGGAGTGAGGGGCCCGGGGAGCTGTTTTTT. As protein: CAWSEGPGELFF.

Written as DNA, the CDR3 is TGTGCCAGCAGCTTAGTCGCGGAGCGGGAGGCGAGCACCGGGGAGCTGTTTTTT. Translated: CASSLVAEREASTGELFF. The V call is TRBV7-8, the J call TRBJ2-2, with 9 nucleotides matching TRBD2. Germline-derived CDR1 and CDR2 are SGHVS and FQNEAQ. This CDR3 has 18 residues. Losses at the gene ends were 1 base for V and 4 bases for J; bases not matched to a gene: 10.

The V call is TRBV9, the J call TRBJ2-2; 11 bases fit TRBD1. V lost 4 bases, J lost 4 bases, and 3 bases stayed unmatched. The CDR3 spans 15 residues. Germline V gene lookup returns CDR1 SGDLS and CDR2 YYNGEE. The CDR3 sequence is CASSRTGGTTGELFF. The CDR3 nucleotides are TGTGCCAGCAGCCGGACAGGGGGCACCACCGGGGAGCTGTTTTTT.

The V and J genes are TRBV4-1 and TRBJ1-3; D is perhaps TRBD1 (6 bases). The CDR3 contains 16 residues. Germline values: CDR1 MGHRA, CDR2 YSYEKL. Trimming shortened V by 2 bases and J by 8 bases, and 19 bases separated the two germline ends. The CDR3: CASSQREGETGDTIYF. For the CDR3, the DNA is TGCGCCAGCAGCCAACGAGAAGGGGAGACAGGTGACACCATATATTTT.

The rearrangement joins TRBV29-1 to TRBJ2-2; TRBD2 matches 12 bases. The CDR3 loop spans 16 amino acids. Germline values: CDR1 SQVTM, CDR2 ANQGSEA. The V gene end was trimmed by 5 bases and the J gene end by 4 bases; junction bases not matched to a gene: 8. CDR3 DNA: TGCAGCGTTCGTTTCATGACTAGCGGGAGCACCGGGGAGCTGTTTTTT. Translating gives CSVRFMTSGSTGELFF.

This rearrangement joins TRBV30 to TRBJ2-7, with D perhaps matching TRBD2 (5 bases). This CDR3 region has 12 residues. Trimming left V 0 bases short and J 5 bases short, with 8 bases between. Looked up from germline, CDR1 is GTSNPN and CDR2 is SVGIG (reference sequence). In nucleotides, the CDR3 is TGTGCCTGGAGTGTTGCTAGCAACGAGCAGTACTTC. Its translation: CAWSVASNEQYF. Looking up the rest from reference TRBV30 and TRBJ2-7 gives the full variable domain: SQTIHQWPATLVQPVGSPLSLECTVEGTSNPNLYWYRQAAGRGLQLLFYSVGIGQISSEVPQNLSASRPQDRQFILSSKKLLLSDSGFYLCAWSVASNEQYFGPGTRLTVT.

This clone has just one count. The genes are TRBV18 and TRBJ1-2, with a tentative D call TRBD1 (6 bases). The germline gives CDR1 KGHSH, CDR2 LQKENI. The CDR3 covers 13 residues. Trimming removed 3 bases at V and 6 bases at J, with 11 bases between. The CDR3: CASSPRTEDGYTF. CDR3 coding DNA: TGTGCCAGCTCACCTCGGACAGAGGATGGCTACACCTTC.

The chain couples TRBV19 to TRBJ1-5; maybe TRBD1 (5 bases). CDR1 and CDR2 (germline): LNHDA, SQIVND (reference sequence). This CDR3 has 17 amino acids. V lost 6 bases and J lost 6, with 24 bases in between. The CDR3: CASRVGPGGVGGQPQHF. The CDR3 region has the DNA TGTGCCAGTAGGGTGGGACCCGGAGGGGTCGGCGGTCAGCCCCAGCATTTT.

This chain links TRBV15 with TRBJ2-3, with 10 bases lining up with TRBD2. The CDR3 is 18 amino acids. Germline CDR1 LNHNV, CDR2 YYDKDF (reference sequence). V dropped 2 bases and J dropped 0; count of bases not matched to a gene: 8. CDR3 bases: TGTGCCACCAGCAGATCCCAGCGGGGGGGCTTTAGCACAGATACGCAGTATTTT. It encodes CATSRSQRGGFSTDTQYF.

V is TRBV4-2 and J is TRBJ1-1; D is perhaps TRBD1 (5 bases). The V gene's germline CDR1 is LGHNA and CDR2 YNFKEQ. V was shortened by 2 bases and J by 4 bases, with 11 bases between the two germline ends. The CDR3 is 14 amino acids. This CDR3 reads CASSQIGGTTEAFF. In DNA, the CDR3 is TGTGCCAGCAGCCAAATTGGCGGGACCACTGAAGCTTTCTTT.

The chain recombines TRBV5-1 with TRBJ2-1; 8 nucleotides agree with TRBD2. V shed 4 bases, J shed 0 bases, and the junction held 6 bases outside the gene matches. Per germline, CDR1 SGHRS and CDR2 YFSETQ. The CDR3 totals 16 residues. CDR3 protein: CASSTTSGNSYNEQFF. The DNA for the CDR3 is TGCGCCAGCAGCACAACTAGCGGAAACTCCTACAATGAGCAGTTCTTC.

The rearrangement uses TRBV27 and TRBJ2-1, with D perhaps TRBD2 (7 bases). Germline-derived CDR1 and CDR2 are MNHEY and SMNVEV (reference sequence). The CDR3 contains 15 residues. Between the trimmed V and J ends, which lost 3 bases and 6 bases, there was a span of 15 bases. The CDR3 DNA sequence: TGTGCCAGCAGTTTGCTGGGGGGGCGGGGCAATGAGCAGTTCTTC. It translates to CASSLLGGRGNEQFF.

The rearrangement links TRBV6-1 to TRBJ1-1, with D perhaps matching TRBD1 (5 bases). The CDR3 has 13 residues. Trimming took 3 bases from V and 1 from J, leaving 6 bases between them. Germline CDR1 reads MNHNS; CDR2 reads SASEGT. CDR3 bases: TGTGCCAGCAGTGATGGACAGAACACTGAAGCTTTCTTT. This codes for CASSDGQNTEAFF.

This clone appeared a single time. The V and J genes are TRBV9 and TRBJ1-1; D is possibly TRBD1 (5 bases). V was cut by 4 bases and J by 7 bases, with 20 bases left in between. This CDR3 has 15 amino acids. Germline V CDR1 and CDR2: SGDLS, YYNGEE. This chain's CDR3 is CASSPRQGGLGEAFF. Written as DNA, the CDR3 is TGTGCCAGCAGCCCTCGGCAGGGCGGATTGGGTGAAGCTTTCTTT. The complete variable domain, with remaining parts taken from reference TRBV9 and TRBJ1-1, reads DSGVTQTPKHLITATGQRVTLRCSPRSGDLSVYWYQQSLDQGLQFLIQYYNGEERAKGNILERFSAQQFPDLHSELNLSSLELGDSALYFCASSPRQGGLGEAFFGQGTRLTVV.

The chain is built from TRBV7-6 and TRBJ2-1; 7 nucleotides match TRBD2. The germline gives CDR1 SGHVS, CDR2 FNYEAQ. The CDR3 length is 14 residues. V dropped 5 bases and J dropped 2; count of bases not matched to a gene: 3. CDR3 region: CASSLGGTYNEQFF. The CDR3 nucleotides read TGTGCCAGCAGCCTGGGGGGGACCTACAATGAGCAGTTCTTC.

J is TRBJ2-5 and V is TRBV2, with D perhaps matching TRBD1 (6 bases). Trimming cost V 1 base and J 4 bases, with 19 bases left between them. Germline V CDR1 and CDR2: SNHLY, FYNNEI. This CDR3 has 17 residues. The CDR3 loop is CASSEVIWTAPSETQYF. The CDR3 DNA reads as TGTGCCAGCAGTGAAGTTATTTGGACAGCCCCTTCAGAGACCCAGTACTTC. The full variable domain, in which reference TRBV2 and TRBJ2-5 provide the parts outside the CDR3, is EPEVTQTPSHQVTQMGQEVILRCVPISNHLYFYWYRQILGQKVEFLVSFYNNEISEKSEIFDDQFSVERPDGSNFTLKIRSTKLEDSAMYFCASSEVIWTAPSETQYFGPGTRLLVL.

There are a few counts of this clone. The V and J genes are TRBV11-2 and TRBJ2-5; maybe TRBD2 (6 bases). Germline CDR1 reads SGHAT; CDR2 reads FQNNGV. V gave up 3 bases and J gave up 4 bases, with 18 bases separating them. The CDR3 covers 16 residues. CDR3 sequence reads: CASSFTPGLLGETQYF. CDR3 DNA: TGTGCCAGCAGCTTTACCCCGGGACTCCTAGGAGAGACCCAGTACTTC.

This chain links TRBV11-2 with TRBJ2-5; 12 nucleotides line up with TRBD2. V lost 1 base, J lost 0 bases, and 6 bases stayed unmatched. This CDR3 is 18 amino acids long. Germline V CDR1 and CDR2: SGHAT, FQNNGV. The CDR3 is CASSLVVSSGGDQETQYF. The CDR3 region has the DNA TGTGCCAGCAGCTTAGTGGTATCTAGCGGGGGGGACCAAGAGACCCAGTACTTC.

This chain joins TRBV7-2 and TRBJ2-7, with 10 positions matching TRBD2. Trimming removed 1 base from V and 6 bases from J; junction bases left unmatched: 6. CDR1 is SGHTA, CDR2 FQGNSA, per germline. This CDR3 is built from 15 residues. The CDR3 protein is CASSLGFGTSAEQYF. For the CDR3, the DNA is TGTGCCAGCAGCTTAGGTTTCGGGACTAGCGCCGAGCAGTACTTC.

The chain combines TRBV9 with TRBJ2-2, with TRBD2 identical over 8 bases. Germline V gene data show CDR1 as SGDLS and CDR2 as YYNGEE. The trim removed 4 bases at V and 6 bases at J, leaving 11 bases unmatched. This CDR3 region has 16 residues. DNA for the CDR3: TGTGCCAGCAGCCCGGGAGCGGGAGAAGGGGCCGGGGAGCTGTTTTTT. It codes for CASSPGAGEGAGELFF.

The sample holds one count of this clone. The chain combines TRBV2 with TRBJ1-6; TRBD1 aligns across 10 bases. The V and J ends lost 2 bases and 9 bases, in that order; junction bases with no gene match: 4. Looked up from germline, CDR1 is SNHLY and CDR2 is FYNNEI. This CDR3 spans 15 amino acids. CDR3 protein: CASSELGTGVSPLHF. The CDR3 DNA reads as TGTGCCAGCAGTGAATTAGGGACAGGGGTTTCACCCCTCCACTTT.

V and J are TRBV28 and TRBJ2-1; 10 positions match TRBD1. Germline loops: CDR1 MDHEN, CDR2 SYDVKM. J lost 7 bases, V lost 4 bases, and 4 bases had no gene match. This CDR3 has 14 residues. CDR3 bases: TGTGCCAGCAGTTGGGGACAGGGGCGAAATGAGCAGTTCTTC. As protein: CASSWGQGRNEQFF.

The V gene is TRBV7-9, the J gene TRBJ2-2, with TRBD2 identical over 9 bases. The germline gives CDR1 SEHNR, CDR2 FQNEAQ (reference sequence). CDR3 length: 15 residues. The V and J ends lost 6 bases and 6 bases, in that order; junction bases with no gene match: 8. CDR3 DNA sequence: TGTGCCAGCAGACGTAGGACTAGCGCCTCCGGGGAGCTGTTTTTT. This gives the protein CASRRRTSASGELFF.

In DNA, the CDR3 is TGCGCCAGCAGCTCGGACAGGGGGCGAGGGGAGACCCAGTACTTC. This translates into CASSSDRGRGETQYF. V gene TRBV5-1 combines with J gene TRBJ2-5, with 11 bases fitting TRBD1. Germline CDR1 SGHRS, CDR2 YFSETQ. The length of the CDR3 is 15 residues. The junction had 6 bases not matched to a gene; V was cut back by 3 bases and J by 5 bases. The full variable domain, with the rest looked up from reference TRBV5-1 and TRBJ2-5, is KAGVTQTPRYLIKTRGQQVTLSCSPISGHRSVSWYQQTPGQGLQFLFEYFSETQRNKGNFPGRFSGRQFSNSRSEMNVSTLELGDSALYLCASSSDRGRGETQYFGPGTRLLVL.

The J gene is TRBJ2-7, the V gene TRBV10-3; possibly TRBD2 for D (6 bases). V lost 4 bases to trimming and J lost 4 bases, with 14 bases between them. The CDR3 contains 14 residues. Per the germline V gene, CDR1 is ENHRY and CDR2 is SYGVKD. The CDR3 bases are TGTGCCATCAGTGTTTCCGGGAGAAGGTACGAGCAGTACTTC. It specifies CAISVSGRRYEQYF.